The clone carrying this T cell receptor (beta chain) came up many times. Its antigen is as yet unknown. This sample stems from a study of identical twins. Notes on the study in general: The authors drew conclusions from cross-sectional statistical analysis rather than following the same donors. The more abundant beta clonotypes in cord blood had fewer insertions, and memory repertoires did not show this.

Donors were all healthy Caucasians. Using its own MiXCR run on the 5' RACE reads, TCRdb lists one record per CDR3 protein. The table includes roughly 700,000 distinct CDR3 sequences, around 8.6% detected once. These data were also reused for a study on yellow fever vaccine responses in identical twins.

The specimen sequenced was PBMCs. The clonotype comes from a woman aged 18-35 years in good health.

CDR3 nucleotide sequence: TGTGCCAGCGGGGCTCTACACTACAATGAGCAGTTCTTC. Protein: CASGALHYNEQFF. The chain is built from TRBV6-1 and TRBJ2-1; TRBD1 might be the D (5 bases). The V end was cut by 8 bases, the J end by 3 bases, with 11 bases between. This CDR3 comprises 13 residues. Per germline, CDR1 MNHNS and CDR2 SASEGT.